This passage covers 20 T cell receptor beta chains from one sample sequenced in a study of OX40 agonist ivuxolimab in advanced cancers. Generated by immunoSEQ multiplex PCR, the TCRdb table keeps only in-frame clones and is missing some. The sample lists tens of thousands of clones; 75% to 90% were seen once. The starting material was CD4+ or CD8+ T cells sorted from blood, obtained in a trial of the OX40 agonist ivuxolimab. The source of these receptors is an adult with an advanced solid tumor such as melanoma, head and neck, liver or kidney cancer.

The chain joins TRBV28 to TRBJ2-1, with D hard to call. CDR3 length: 14 amino acids. The germline gives CDR1 MDHEN, CDR2 SYDVKM. Trimming took 7 bases from V and 0 from J, leaving 10 bases between them. The CDR3 here is CASTYQSSYNEQFF. The CDR3 nucleotides are TGTGCCAGCACTTACCAGAGCTCCTACAATGAGCAGTTCTTC.

The rearrangement links TRBV7-2 to TRBJ2-7; D remains unclear. The germline V gene has CDR1 SGHTA and CDR2 FQGNSA. The CDR3 runs 15 residues. V was pared by 1 base and J by 1 base, with 11 bases between. The CDR3 DNA reads as TGTGCCAGCAGCTTAGTTGGCAGAACTTCCTACGAGCAGTACTTC. Its translation is CASSLVGRTSYEQYF. The variable domain in full, completed from reference TRBV7-2 and TRBJ2-7, reads GAGVSQSPSNKVTEKGKDVELRCDPISGHTALYWYRQSLGQGLEFLIYFQGNSAPDKSGLPSDRFSAERTGGSVSTLTIQRTQQEDSAVYLCASSLVGRTSYEQYFGPGTRLTVT.

The rearrangement links TRBV14 to TRBJ2-3; 9 bases align to TRBD1. The CDR3 runs 15 residues. V trimming: 8 bases; J trimming: 4 bases; junction bases outside the gene matches: 10. Germline CDR1 is SGHDN and CDR2 is FVKESK. The CDR3 loop is CASSPGTGRADTQYF. DNA of the CDR3: TGTGCCAGCTCCCCCGGGACAGGGAGAGCAGATACGCAGTATTTT.

This clone was seen once. The rearrangement links TRBV7-2 to TRBJ2-7; no firm D call. CDR3 length: 13 residues. Germline V lookup: CDR1 SGHTA, CDR2 FQGNSA. The V end was cut by 1 base, the J end by 2 bases, with 6 bases between. Here the CDR3 DNA reads TGTGCCAGCAGCTTAGAGGTCCCCTACGAGCAGTACTTC. Encoded protein: CASSLEVPYEQYF.

The rearrangement links TRBV7-8 to TRBJ1-5, with TRBD1 identical over 11 bases. This CDR3 comprises 14 residues. Germline trimming cut 3 bases from V and 10 bases from J; bases unmatched to any gene: 5. Per the germline V gene, CDR1 is SGHVS and CDR2 is FQNEAQ. CDR3 DNA sequence: TGTGCCAGCAGCTTTGGACAGGGGGCGTCACCCCAGCATTTT. Protein sequence: CASSFGQGASPQHF.

The rearrangement uses TRBV30 and TRBJ1-2, with no clear D. Trimming took 2 bases from V and 7 from J, leaving 11 bases between them. This CDR3 comprises 12 residues. CDR1 GTSNPN and CDR2 SVGIG come from the germline V gene (reference sequence). CDR3 in amino acids: CAWSTRSGGYTF. CDR3 nucleotide sequence: TGTGCCTGGAGTACCCGGTCGGGTGGCTACACCTTC.

The gene calls are TRBV5-4 and TRBJ2-1; D uncertain. The V end lost 4 bases, the J end lost 6 bases, and 14 bases lay between the germline ends. The CDR3 is 14 amino acids. Looked up from germline, CDR1 is SGHNT and CDR2 is YYREEE (reference sequence). CDR3: CASSLPFGFNEQFF. Here the CDR3 DNA reads TGTGCCAGCAGCCTGCCCTTCGGCTTCAATGAGCAGTTCTTC. Full variable domain (rest looked up from reference TRBV5-4 and TRBJ2-1): ETGVTQSPTHLIKTRGQQVTLRCSSQSGHNTVSWYQQALGQGPQFIFQYYREEENGRGNFPPRFSGLQFPNYSSELNVNALELDDSALYLCASSLPFGFNEQFFGPGTRLTVL.

The CDR3 region is CASSVATGVNQPQHF. DNA for the CDR3: TGTGCCAGCAGCGTAGCTACTGGAGTTAATCAGCCCCAGCATTTT. This chain uses TRBV9 with TRBJ1-5, with D unresolved. This CDR3 has 15 residues. Germline V CDR1 and CDR2: SGDLS, YYNGEE. Trimming shortened V by 0 bases and J by 4 bases, and 11 bases separated the two germline ends.

The chain recombines TRBV30 with TRBJ2-1, with TRBD2 identical over 10 bases. Germline V CDR1 and CDR2: GTSNPN, SVGIG (reference sequence). This CDR3 contains 18 residues. Germline trimming cut 2 bases from V and 6 bases from J; bases unmatched to any gene: 16. CDR3 region: CAWSWDLSGGAFLNEQFF. The CDR3 region has the DNA TGTGCCTGGAGTTGGGACTTGAGCGGGGGGGCCTTTCTCAATGAGCAGTTCTTC.

The chain employs TRBV28 and TRBJ2-1, with TRBD1 matching over 10 bases. V lost 5 bases to trimming and J lost 10 bases; unmatched junction nucleotides: 8. This CDR3 comprises 14 residues. Germline lookup yields CDR1 MDHEN and CDR2 SYDVKM. The CDR3 sequence is CASSGTGALREQFF. The CDR3 nucleotides are TGTGCCAGCAGTGGGACAGGGGCACTGAGGGAGCAGTTCTTC.

CDR3 loop: CASSISGMERYEQYF. The CDR3 DNA reads as TGTGCCAGTAGTATATCGGGAATGGAGCGATACGAGCAGTACTTC. The J gene is TRBJ2-7, the V gene TRBV19; TRBD2 might be the D (5 bases). V gave up 2 bases and J gave up 4 bases, with 15 bases separating them. This CDR3 is built from 15 residues. Looked up from germline, CDR1 is LNHDA and CDR2 is SQIVND (reference sequence). Variable domain in full (rest from reference TRBV19 and TRBJ2-7): DGGITQSPKYLFRKEGQNVTLSCEQNLNHDAMYWYRQDPGQGLRLIYYSQIVNDFQKGDIAEGYSVSREKKESFPLTVTSAQKNPTAFYLCASSISGMERYEQYFGPGTRLTVT.

The V gene is TRBV5-1, the J gene TRBJ1-1, with TRBD1 as a possible D gene (5 bases). Trimming cost V 3 bases and J 4 bases, with 16 bases left between them. Germline V lookup: CDR1 SGHRS, CDR2 YFSETQ. This CDR3 is built from 15 residues. The CDR3 loop is CASSSGGGTGTEAFF. CDR3 DNA sequence: TGCGCCAGCAGCTCAGGCGGTGGGACCGGCACTGAAGCTTTCTTT.

The chain combines TRBV5-1 with TRBJ2-7; maybe TRBD2 (6 bases). The V gene lost 7 bases and the J gene lost 6 bases, with 17 bases spanning the gap. This CDR3 comprises 13 residues. Germline V lookup: CDR1 SGHRS, CDR2 YFSETQ. The CDR3 DNA sequence: TGCGCCAGCTGGGGAGCCGGGAGCCGCGAGCAGTACTTC. Its protein is CASWGAGSREQYF.

The V gene is TRBV7-6, the J gene TRBJ2-3; 9 nucleotides align to TRBD2. Unmatched junction bases numbered 6, after V lost 1 base and J lost 7 bases. The CDR3 sequence is 15 residues long. The V gene's germline CDR1 is SGHVS and CDR2 FNYEAQ. The CDR3 sequence is CASSLDALAGNTQYF. The CDR3, as DNA: TGTGCCAGCAGCTTAGATGCTCTAGCGGGGAATACGCAGTATTTT.

The chain recombines TRBV28 with TRBJ1-2; the match to TRBD1 covers 7 bases. CDR3 size: 16 residues. V lost 4 bases, J lost 5 bases, and 13 bases stayed unmatched. The germline V gene has CDR1 MDHEN and CDR2 SYDVKM. Written as DNA, the CDR3 is TGTGCCAGCAGTTCCGTAGGAGGGGGCGCACCATATGGCTACACCTTC. It yields the protein CASSSVGGGAPYGYTF.

J is TRBJ1-2 and V is TRBV6-6; the D is unclear. This CDR3 has 13 amino acids. V was shortened by 2 bases and J by 7 bases, with 11 bases between the two germline ends. The germline CDR1 and CDR2 sequences are MNHNY and SVGAGI (reference sequence). CDR3 region: CASSYREGGGYTF. DNA for the CDR3: TGTGCCAGCAGTTACAGGGAGGGTGGTGGCTACACCTTC.

This rearrangement joins TRBV30 to TRBJ2-1; 7 bases map to TRBD1. The CDR3 is 18 amino acids. In germline, CDR1 is GTSNPN, CDR2 SVGIG (reference sequence). V dropped 0 bases and J dropped 7; count of bases not matched to a gene: 18. CDR3 nucleotides: TGTGCCTGGAGTGTACTCGGTTCAGGGGGTAGAGTTGGGAATGAGCAGTTCTTC. It encodes CAWSVLGSGGRVGNEQFF. Using reference TRBV30 and TRBJ2-1 for the parts outside the CDR3, the full variable domain is SQTIHQWPATLVQPVGSPLSLECTVEGTSNPNLYWYRQAAGRGLQLLFYSVGIGQISSEVPQNLSASRPQDRQFILSSKKLLLSDSGFYLCAWSVLGSGGRVGNEQFFGPGTRLTVL.

The CDR3 DNA reads TGTGCCTGGAGTGTCGTCGGGGGGCTCGATCAGCCCCAGCATTTT. Protein sequence: CAWSVVGGLDQPQHF. The V and J genes are TRBV30 and TRBJ1-5; D perhaps matches TRBD1 (6 bases). The V end was cut by 0 bases, the J end by 5 bases, with 14 bases between. The CDR3 totals 15 residues. Germline CDR1 reads GTSNPN; CDR2 reads SVGIG (reference sequence).

This rearrangement joins TRBV6-5 to TRBJ2-7; no reliable D call. V gave up 1 base and J gave up 3 bases, with 13 bases separating them. The CDR3 has 15 residues. CDR1 is MNHEY and CDR2 is SVGAGI in the germline V gene. The CDR3 bases are TGTGCCAGCAGTTACTTGTCGGGCACCAACTACGAGCAGTACTTC. Protein sequence: CASSYLSGTNYEQYF.

The CDR3 nucleotides read TGTGCCAGCAGCCGAGAAGGAGGACGAAGGAACACTGAAGCTTTCTTT. Protein: CASSREGGRRNTEAFF. The V gene is TRBV4-2, the J gene TRBJ1-1; no clear D. This CDR3 region has 16 residues. Looked up from germline, CDR1 is LGHNA and CDR2 is YNFKEQ. The V end lost 4 bases, the J end lost 1 base, and 16 bases lay between the germline ends.